Below are 30 T cell receptor beta chains sequenced from a single sample in a study of T cells in Graves' hyperthyroidism and ophthalmopathy. RNA transcripts provided the source from which TCR beta CDR3 regions were amplified. The HTBI primer set served for first-round RT-PCR of the TCR CDR3. One entry per CDR3 protein, called by TCRdb with MiXCR from the multiplex PCR reads. The sample records approximately 600,000 distinct CDR3 sequences, under 15% being singletons. Sequencing input: blood. These receptors were obtained from a woman between 40 and 50 years old with Graves' ophthalmopathy.

This rearrangement joins TRBV11-2 to TRBJ1-2; D is possibly TRBD1 (5 bases). This CDR3 contains 17 residues. Germline values: CDR1 SGHAT, CDR2 FQNNGV. The V end lost 4 bases, the J end lost 2 bases, and 20 bases lay between the germline ends. The CDR3 DNA follows: TGTGCCAGCAGCTATCTTCCTGGGGAGACAGCCAACTATGGCTACACCTTC. It specifies CASSYLPGETANYGYTF.

This clonotype was recorded at least ten times. A read error is possible here, since a much larger clone lies one base away. This chain joins TRBV6-2 or TRBV6-3 and TRBJ2-5; 12 nucleotides match TRBD2. The germline CDR1 and CDR2 sequences are MNHEY and SVGEGT. The CDR3 has 16 residues. As DNA, the CDR3 is TGTGCCAGCAGTCAACAAGGACTAGCGGGGCAAGAGACCCAGCACTTC. Translating it yields CASSQQGLAGQETQHF.

This chain joins TRBV9 and TRBJ1-1; no firm D call. Trimming pared 0 bases from V and 5 bases from J, leaving 17 bases between. The CDR3 covers 16 residues. CDR1 SGDLS and CDR2 YYNGEE come from the germline V gene. CDR3 in DNA: TGTGCCAGCAGCGTAGATGACATGATAACGGGGACTGAAGCTTTCTTT. Amino acid sequence: CASSVDDMITGTEAFF.

There are many counts of this clonotype. The rearrangement uses TRBV6-5 and TRBJ2-6, with D hard to call. The CDR3 is 16 residues long. Germline CDR1 reads MNHEY; CDR2 reads SVGAGI. V gave up 2 bases and J gave up 1 base, with 9 bases separating them. CDR3 region: CASSYERPSGANVLTF. The DNA of the CDR3 is TGTGCCAGCAGTTACGAAAGACCATCTGGGGCCAACGTCCTGACTTTC.

The table lists this clonotype with many counts. J is TRBJ2-5 and V is TRBV20-1, with 7 bases that match TRBD1. V was clipped by 2 bases and J by 2 bases; unmatched bases: 11. The CDR3 sequence is 16 residues long. Per the germline V gene, CDR1 is DFQATT and CDR2 is SNEGSKA (reference sequence). CDR3 loop: CSARRGRAMMQETQYF. CDR3 sequence (DNA): TGCAGTGCTAGAAGGGGGCGCGCCATGATGCAAGAGACCCAGTACTTC.

Many counts were recorded for this clonotype. This sequence joins TRBV14 and TRBJ1-1; D is undetermined. The CDR3 covers 12 residues. V was shortened by 4 bases and J by 11 bases, with 14 bases between the two germline ends. CDR1 is SGHDN, CDR2 FVKESK, per germline. The CDR3 loop is CASSPVRAQAFF. The CDR3 DNA follows: TGTGCCAGCAGCCCCGTGCGGGCTCAGGCTTTCTTT.

V is TRBV6-5 and J is TRBJ2-7; the D gene is possibly TRBD2 (5 bases). V lost 2 bases to trimming and J lost 2 bases, with 10 bases between them. CDR1 is MNHEY and CDR2 is SVGAGI in the germline V gene. The CDR3 length is 14 residues. The CDR3 here is CASSYVRAPYEQYF. CDR3 nucleotide sequence: TGTGCCAGCAGTTACGTGCGGGCCCCCTACGAGCAGTACTTC.

This clonotype was detected ten times or more. The chain links TRBV6-1 to TRBJ1-1, with D hard to call. CDR1 is MNHNS, CDR2 SASEGT, per germline. The V and J ends lost 2 bases and 7 bases respectively, with 14 bases between them. The CDR3 runs to 14 residues. CDR3 DNA: TGTGCCAGCAGTGAAAGATGGCCTCAGAGTGAAGCTTTCTTT. Amino acids: CASSERWPQSEAFF.

This clonotype was detected many times. V and J are TRBV11-2 and TRBJ2-7, with 11 bases aligning to TRBD2. The J segment lost 6 bases and the V segment lost 6 bases, leaving 1 base of the junction unmatched. CDR1 is SGHAT and CDR2 is FQNNGV in the germline V gene. There are 12 residues in the CDR3. The CDR3 bases are TGTGCCAGCAGGACTAGCGGGGTCGAGCAGTACTTC. It yields the protein CASRTSGVEQYF. The whole variable domain, remainder taken from reference TRBV11-2 and TRBJ2-7, is EAGVAQSPRYKIIEKRQSVAFWCNPISGHATLYWYQQILGQGPKLLIQFQNNGVVDDSQLPKDRFSAERLKGVDSTLKIQPAKLEDSAVYLCASRTSGVEQYFGPGTRLTVT.

There are a few counts of this clonotype. The chain carries TRBV3-1 and TRBJ2-7, with 9 positions matching TRBD2. Trimming cost V 5 bases and J 1 base; bases outside gene matches: 3. This CDR3 region has 14 residues. Germline CDR1 and CDR2: LGHDT and YNNKEL (reference sequence). The CDR3 DNA is TGTGCCAGCAGCATGCTAGCGGGGTCCTACGAGCAGTACTTC. Protein product: CASSMLAGSYEQYF.

There are many counts of this clonotype. The J gene is TRBJ2-2, the V gene TRBV2; perhaps TRBD1 as D (5 bases). The V gene lost 8 bases and the J gene lost 6 bases, with 16 bases spanning the gap. Germline V gene sequence: CDR1 SNHLY, CDR2 FYNNEI. The CDR3 is 14 residues long. The CDR3 spells CASSQGPYAGELFF. The CDR3 coding sequence is TGTGCCAGCTCCCAGGGTCCCTACGCCGGGGAGCTGTTTTTT.

This clonotype was seen more than once but under ten times. V usage is TRBV30 and J usage is TRBJ1-1, with D perhaps matching TRBD1 (5 bases). The CDR3 runs to 13 residues. CDR1 and CDR2 (germline): GTSNPN, SVGIG (reference sequence). V lost 0 bases to trimming and J lost 3 bases, with 8 bases between them. The CDR3 region has the DNA TGTGCCTGGAGTGTTGACAGATACACTGAAGCTTTCTTT. Translated, it gives CAWSVDRYTEAFF.

The sample holds many counts of this clonotype. Written as DNA, the CDR3 is TGCAGTGCTAGCAGGGAAGGCTACGAGCAGTACTTC. This gives the protein CSASREGYEQYF. The chain joins TRBV20-1 to TRBJ2-7; perhaps TRBD1 as D (5 bases). Germline V CDR1 and CDR2: DFQATT, SNEGSKA (reference sequence). This CDR3 is 12 amino acids long. V dropped 3 bases and J dropped 3 bases, with 9 bases sitting between them.

This clonotype appeared many times. The chain employs TRBV7-2 and TRBJ2-4; D gene uncertain. CDR3 size: 14 residues. V lost 2 bases to trimming and J lost 2 bases, with 7 bases between them. Germline-derived CDR1 and CDR2 are SGHTA and FQGNSA. The CDR3 is CASSLLGTKNIQYF. CDR3 nucleotides: TGTGCCAGCAGCTTACTAGGAACCAAAAACATTCAGTACTTC.

The table lists this clonotype with many counts. V gene TRBV12-3 or TRBV12-4 combines with J gene TRBJ2-2; D remains ambiguous. Trimming stripped 4 bases from V and 0 bases from J, with 12 bases between. This CDR3 region has 16 residues. CDR3 sequence reads: CASSSRVAANTGELFF. CDR3 nucleotide sequence: TGTGCCAGCAGTTCAAGGGTCGCCGCGAACACCGGGGAGCTGTTTTTT.

This clonotype showed up many times. The V and J genes are TRBV29-1 and TRBJ1-1; D is uncertain. CDR1 is SQVTM and CDR2 is ANQGSEA in the germline V gene. The CDR3 has 12 amino acids. With 7 bases removed from V and 2 bases from J, the gap between germline ends came to 11 bases. The CDR3 nucleotides are TGCAGCGCATTCCTCCCCAACACTGAAGCTTTCTTT. Its protein is CSAFLPNTEAFF.

Many counts were recorded for this clonotype. V is TRBV6-2 or TRBV6-3 and J is TRBJ1-5, with D perhaps TRBD1 (5 bases). The CDR3 has 14 amino acids. The V end lost 6 bases, the J end lost 1 base, and 10 bases lay between the germline ends. Germline values: CDR1 MNHEY, CDR2 SVGEGT. The CDR3 sequence: CASSREGSNQPQHF. CDR3 in DNA: TGTGCCAGCAGCCGCGAGGGGAGCAATCAGCCCCAGCATTTT.

There are many counts of this clonotype. The chain couples TRBV28 to TRBJ2-5; tentative D call: TRBD2 (6 bases). The V and J ends lost 6 bases and 3 bases respectively, with 11 bases between them. The CDR3 consists of 13 residues. In germline, CDR1 is MDHEN, CDR2 SYDVKM. Here the CDR3 DNA reads TGTGCCAGCAGAAAACGGGGGAAAGAGACCCAGTACTTC. It translates to CASRKRGKETQYF.

The V and J genes are TRBV2 and TRBJ2-2; possible D gene TRBD2, 6 bases. Trimming stripped 2 bases from V and 0 bases from J, with 10 bases between. Per the germline V gene, CDR1 is SNHLY and CDR2 is FYNNEI. The CDR3 has 16 amino acids. The CDR3 here is CASSEWSSANTGELFF. In nucleotides, the CDR3 is TGTGCCAGCAGTGAATGGTCTAGCGCGAACACCGGGGAGCTGTTTTTT.

This chain uses TRBV20-1 with TRBJ2-6; the D is unclear. The germline gives CDR1 DFQATT, CDR2 SNEGSKA (reference sequence). This CDR3 region has 14 residues. The V gene lost 4 bases and the J gene lost 0 bases, with 7 bases spanning the gap. DNA for the CDR3: TGCAGTGCTACTTTGGGCTCTGGGGCCAACGTCCTGACTTTC. This translates into CSATLGSGANVLTF.

The CDR3 DNA is TGTGCCAGCAGTTTCACTAGCGGGAGTGGGCAAGAGACCCAGTACTTC. Translating it yields CASSFTSGSGQETQYF. The chain recombines TRBV12-3 or TRBV12-4 with TRBJ2-5; 11 bases are a match to TRBD2. CDR3 length equals 16 residues. With 3 bases clipped from V and 2 bases from J, the junction kept 5 bases outside the gene matches.

The chain has TRBV6-2 or TRBV6-3 and TRBJ2-7, with 7 bases identical to TRBD1. Germline CDR1 reads MNHEY; CDR2 reads SVGEGT. The CDR3 extends over 13 amino acids. V was clipped by 5 bases and J by 7 bases; unmatched bases: 8. The CDR3 loop is CASSRDSSREQYF. The CDR3 DNA follows: TGTGCCAGCAGTCGGGACAGCTCTCGGGAGCAGTACTTC.

This clonotype showed up many times. The chain has TRBV7-9 and TRBJ1-3; D is uncertain. This CDR3 has 15 amino acids. Trimming removed 3 bases at V and 0 bases at J, with 9 bases between. Germline V gene data show CDR1 as SEHNR and CDR2 as FQNEAQ (reference sequence). The CDR3 here is CASSLTEDSGNTIYF. The CDR3 nucleotides are TGTGCCAGCAGCTTGACGGAGGACTCTGGAAACACCATATATTTT.

The chain employs TRBV28 and TRBJ2-2; 7 bases align to TRBD2. The V gene end was trimmed by 8 bases and the J gene end by 2 bases; junction bases not matched to a gene: 8. The germline V gene has CDR1 MDHEN and CDR2 SYDVKM. The CDR3 spans 15 residues. CDR3 sequence (DNA): TGTGCCAGCCTATCACCGGGACTAAACACCGGGGAGCTGTTTTTT. Residues: CASLSPGLNTGELFF.

At least ten counts were recorded for this clonotype. The chain uses TRBV28 and TRBJ1-5; perhaps TRBD1 as D (5 bases). V lost 6 bases and J 0 bases, leaving 18 bases between the germline ends. Germline V gives CDR1 MDHEN, CDR2 SYDVKM. The CDR3 is 17 residues long. CDR3 nucleotides: TGTGCCAGCAGGGGTCCCGGGGGACGGGATAGCAATCAGCCCCAGCATTTT. Protein: CASRGPGGRDSNQPQHF.

In its sample, this clonotype was seen many times. The chain employs TRBV6-1 and TRBJ1-2, with 7 nucleotides matching TRBD1. The V and J ends lost 2 bases and 8 bases, in that order; junction bases with no gene match: 20. The CDR3 runs to 18 residues. CDR1 and CDR2 from the germline V gene are MNHNS and SASEGT. CDR3 residues: CASSELEEGAGWLYGYTF. The CDR3 coding sequence is TGTGCCAGCAGTGAATTGGAGGAGGGGGCGGGATGGTTGTACGGCTACACCTTC.

At least ten counts were recorded for this clonotype. The rearrangement joins TRBV20-1 to TRBJ1-2; no clear D. CDR1 is DFQATT, CDR2 SNEGSKA, per germline (reference sequence). V lost 3 bases and J lost 8, with 10 bases in between. CDR3 length equals 11 residues. As DNA, the CDR3 is TGCAGTGCTAGTTCCGGGTTCGGCTACACCTTC. Amino acids: CSASSGFGYTF.

This clonotype was detected many times. The chain is built from TRBV15 and TRBJ2-7; D gene unclear. Germline V lookup: CDR1 LNHNV, CDR2 YYDKDF (reference sequence). The CDR3 loop spans 14 amino acids. Trimming shortened V by 1 base and J by 2 bases, and 9 bases separated the two germline ends. This CDR3 reads CATSRAHDTYEQYF. The CDR3 DNA sequence: TGTGCCACCAGCAGAGCCCACGATACCTACGAGCAGTACTTC. Looking up the rest from reference TRBV15 and TRBJ2-7 gives the full variable domain: DAMVIQNPRYQVTQFGKPVTLSCSQTLNHNVMYWYQQKSSQAPKLLFHYYDKDFNNEADTPDNFQSRRPNTSFCFLDIRSPGLGDTAMYLCATSRAHDTYEQYFGPGTRLTVT.

About this clonotype itself: The germline gene is not matched at one end of the junction; a read error may be the cause. V usage is TRBV6-1 and J usage is TRBJ1-1; D not certain. CDR1 and CDR2 from the germline V gene are MNHNS and SASEGT. This CDR3 has 15 amino acids. The CDR3 coding sequence is TGTGCCAGCAGTGAAGCGGTAGGGTGGAGCACTGAAGTTTTCTTT. The encoded protein is CASSEAVGWSTEVFF.

This clonotype came up many times. The chain joins TRBV6-2 or TRBV6-3 to TRBJ2-7; no clear D. Deletions cut 2 bases from V and 0 bases from J, with 2 bases between. The V gene's germline CDR1 is MNHEY and CDR2 SVGEGT. This CDR3 has 12 amino acids. This CDR3 reads CASSYPSYEQYF. For the CDR3, the DNA is TGTGCCAGCAGTTACCCCTCCTACGAGCAGTACTTC.